This T cell receptor beta chain derives from a study of shared T cell receptors in the human thymus. Sequencing was performed with immunoSEQ multiplex PCR; in TCRdb, only in-frame clones are kept and a portion is missing. The table shows some 720,000 clones, with roughly 90% occurring only once. Germline CDR1 and CDR2: MNHEY and SMNVEV (reference sequence). The CDR3 is made up of 14 amino acids. V dropped 5 bases and J dropped 3; count of bases not matched to a gene: 6. Another study also made use of these data, one on human thymus T cells. That source notes: The donors were infants in Finland with congenital heart defects, otherwise immunologically healthy. Thymus tissue was removed during corrective cardiac surgery. Repertoires sampled from thymus and blood appeared biased in V and J gene usage. Among unrelated individuals, related research reported thymic repertoires that overlapped highly.

The genes are TRBV27 and TRBJ2-5; 7 bases line up with TRBD2. The source is a boy in the first two years of life with a congenital heart defect. The sample comprised thymocytes. The CDR3 sequence is CASSPTGTKETQYF. The DNA for the CDR3 is TGTGCCAGCAGTCCCACCGGGACTAAAGAGACCCAGTACTTC.